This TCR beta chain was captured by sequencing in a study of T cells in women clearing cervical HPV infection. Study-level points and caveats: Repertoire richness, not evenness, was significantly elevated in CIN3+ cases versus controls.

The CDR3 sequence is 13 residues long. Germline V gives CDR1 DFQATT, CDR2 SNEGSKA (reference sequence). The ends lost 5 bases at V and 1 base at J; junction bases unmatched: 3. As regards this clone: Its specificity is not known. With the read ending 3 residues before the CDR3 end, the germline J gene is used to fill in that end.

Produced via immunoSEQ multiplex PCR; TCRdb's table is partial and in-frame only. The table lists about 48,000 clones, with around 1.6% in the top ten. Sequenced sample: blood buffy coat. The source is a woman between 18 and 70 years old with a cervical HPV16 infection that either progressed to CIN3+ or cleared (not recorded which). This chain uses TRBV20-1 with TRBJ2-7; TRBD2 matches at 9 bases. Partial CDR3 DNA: TGCAGTGCTCGACTAGCGGCGTCCTACGAG. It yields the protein CSARLAASYE. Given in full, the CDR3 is CSARLAASYEQYF.